These 25 T cell receptor beta chains were sequenced from one sample in a study of T-cell memory formation after mild COVID-19. TCRdb redid the calling of the 5' RACE reads with MiXCR, one entry per CDR3 protein. Seen here are over 350,000 distinct CDR3 sequences, approximately 15% observed once, and the top ten hold roughly 21%. Sequenced: PBMCs or a T cell subset sorted from them (not recorded which). Every receptor here comes from a man between 18 and 29 years old who had mild COVID-19 (a few samples of this study predate the infection). Cell type and time point are not known.

The table lists this clonotype with a few counts. This chain uses TRBV7-2 with TRBJ2-7; 7 positions agree with TRBD1. The J segment lost 1 base and the V segment lost 5 bases, leaving 8 bases of the junction unmatched. The CDR3 totals 15 residues. Germline CDR1 is SGHTA and CDR2 is FQGNSA. CDR3 residues: CASSESWDSSYEQYF. In nucleotides, the CDR3 is TGTGCCAGCAGCGAGAGCTGGGACAGTTCCTACGAGCAGTACTTC.

This sequence joins TRBV18 and TRBJ2-1; D not certain. The J call may be wrong; the DNA end is better matched by TRBJ2-7. The CDR3 consists of 14 residues. Germline-derived CDR1 and CDR2 are KGHSH and LQKENI. DNA of the CDR3: TGTGCCAGCTCACCTTCGGTCTCCTACAATGAGCAGTACTTC. Amino acid sequence: CASSPSVSYNEQYF.

This clonotype was counted between two and nine times. The chain joins TRBV7-9 to TRBJ1-1, with D possibly TRBD1 on 6 matching bases. This CDR3 contains 13 residues. V shed 8 bases and J shed 5 bases, with 15 bases lying between them. CDR1 SEHNR and CDR2 FQNEAQ come from the germline V gene (reference sequence). The CDR3 loop reads CASAKAGATEAFF. The CDR3 DNA follows: TGTGCCAGCGCCAAAGCGGGGGCTACTGAAGCTTTCTTT.

This clonotype was counted only a few times. V usage is TRBV7-9 and J usage is TRBJ1-4, with a possible D match to TRBD1 (6 bases). Germline V CDR1 and CDR2: SEHNR, FQNEAQ (reference sequence). The ends were cut back, 6 bases at V and 7 bases at J, with 18 bases in the middle. The CDR3 covers 15 residues. The CDR3 DNA is TGTGCCAGCAGACCCCACAGGGAGGGAAGTGAAAAACTGTTTTTT. Protein product: CASRPHREGSEKLFF.

This clonotype was counted at least ten times. The chain employs TRBV5-1 and TRBJ1-6, with 9 bases matching TRBD1. CDR3 length: 14 amino acids. V was pared by 4 bases and J by 11 bases, with 7 bases of the junction left unmatched. Germline CDR1 SGHRS, CDR2 YFSETQ. CDR3 DNA sequence: TGCGCCAGCAGCCCAGGACAGGGGAGGACACCCCTCCACTTT. Its protein product is CASSPGQGRTPLHF. Combining the CDR3 with reference TRBV5-1 and TRBJ1-6 gives the whole variable domain KAGVTQTPRYLIKTRGQQVTLSCSPISGHRSVSWYQQTPGQGLQFLFEYFSETQRNKGNFPGRFSGRQFSNSRSEMNVSTLELGDSALYLCASSPGQGRTPLHFGNGTRLTVT.

This clonotype was detected only a few times. The chain couples TRBV5-5 to TRBJ1-5, with 7 bases identical to TRBD1. The CDR3 runs 14 residues. Trimming cost V 1 base and J 7 bases; bases outside gene matches: 5. CDR1 and CDR2 from the germline V gene are SGHKS and YYEKEE (reference sequence). CDR3 amino acids: CASSLSQGDQPQHF. The CDR3 DNA reads as TGTGCCAGCAGCTTGAGTCAGGGGGACCAGCCCCAGCATTTT.

In DNA, the CDR3 is TGTGCCAGCAGCCTAACCGGACAGGGATGGAACTATGGCTACACCTTC. This translates into CASSLTGQGWNYGYTF. The chain couples TRBV28 to TRBJ1-2; 8 nucleotides align to TRBD1. From germline, CDR1 is MDHEN and CDR2 SYDVKM. V lost 6 bases and J lost 2; bases outside the gene matches: 11. The CDR3 is 16 residues long.

The chain uses TRBV7-9 and TRBJ2-6; D unclear. This CDR3 comprises 17 residues. CDR1 SEHNR and CDR2 FQNEAQ come from the germline V gene (reference sequence). Trimming removed 1 base from V and 1 base from J, with 11 bases in between. The CDR3 spells CASSLGDGRSGANVLTF. CDR3 bases: TGTGCCAGCAGCTTAGGTGACGGACGATCTGGGGCCAACGTCCTGACTTTC.

CDR3 nucleotides: TGCGCCAGCAGAGAGGACAGGGCTCTTGTCCTCACCGGGGAGCTGTTTTTT. Amino acids: CASREDRALVLTGELFF. The rearrangement joins TRBV5-1 to TRBJ2-2, with 8 bases matching TRBD1. The ends lost 5 bases at V and 4 bases at J; junction bases unmatched: 13. Germline CDR1 reads SGHRS; CDR2 reads YFSETQ. The length of the CDR3 is 17 residues. The full variable domain, in which reference TRBV5-1 and TRBJ2-2 provide the parts outside the CDR3, is KAGVTQTPRYLIKTRGQQVTLSCSPISGHRSVSWYQQTPGQGLQFLFEYFSETQRNKGNFPGRFSGRQFSNSRSEMNVSTLELGDSALYLCASREDRALVLTGELFFGEGSRLTVL.

The chain carries TRBV5-1 and TRBJ1-2; D is undetermined. The CDR3 has 14 residues. V lost 2 bases, J lost 8 bases, and 16 bases lay in between. Germline V gene lookup returns CDR1 SGHRS and CDR2 YFSETQ. The CDR3 here is CASSFADISTGYTF. The CDR3 nucleotides read TGCGCCAGCAGCTTCGCCGATATTTCTACAGGCTACACCTTC. The whole variable domain, remainder taken from reference TRBV5-1 and TRBJ1-2, is KAGVTQTPRYLIKTRGQQVTLSCSPISGHRSVSWYQQTPGQGLQFLFEYFSETQRNKGNFPGRFSGRQFSNSRSEMNVSTLELGDSALYLCASSFADISTGYTFGSGTRLTVV.

This clonotype occurred many times. The chain carries TRBV11-2 and TRBJ1-1, with a weak D call TRBD1 (5 bases). CDR1 and CDR2 from the germline V gene are SGHAT and FQNNGV. Between the trimmed V and J ends, which lost 2 bases and 6 bases, there was a span of 7 bases. The CDR3 contains 12 residues. CDR3 in amino acids: CASSLTGAEAFF. CDR3 nucleotides: TGTGCCAGCAGCTTAACAGGAGCTGAAGCTTTCTTT.

In this sample, this clonotype turned up a few times. The V call is TRBV6-2 or TRBV6-3, the J call TRBJ1-5, with D maybe TRBD1 (5 bases). V lost 1 base to trimming and J lost 4 bases, with 14 bases between them. The CDR3 spans 16 residues. From germline, CDR1 is MNHEY and CDR2 SVGEGT. CDR3 DNA sequence: TGTGCCAGCAGTTACTTCCCGCCAGGGCGGAATCAGCCCCAGCATTTT. It encodes CASSYFPPGRNQPQHF.

This clonotype was picked up a small number of times. Germline and junction disagree at one end, which may indicate a read error. The chain joins TRBV6-2 or TRBV6-3 to TRBJ2-7; the match to TRBD2 covers 7 bases. The CDR3 loop spans 12 amino acids. From germline, CDR1 is MNHEY and CDR2 SVGEGT. CDR3 bases: TGTGCCACTGGGGAGGGACTATCCGGAAAGGGCTTC. This sequence encodes CATGEGLSGKGF.

The chain joins TRBV20-1 to TRBJ2-5, with 9 bases lining up with TRBD1. The CDR3 loop spans 13 amino acids. Germline V gene sequence: CDR1 DFQATT, CDR2 SNEGSKA (reference sequence). V was pared by 6 bases and J by 5 bases, with 7 bases of the junction left unmatched. The CDR3 is CSARHRGPETQYF. Written as DNA, the CDR3 is TGCAGTGCAAGACACAGGGGGCCGGAGACCCAGTACTTC.

A few counts support this clonotype. The chain combines TRBV4-1 with TRBJ1-4, with D perhaps matching TRBD1 (6 bases). This CDR3 comprises 16 residues. Trimming removed 0 bases at V and 7 bases at J, with 15 bases between. Germline CDR1 MGHRA, CDR2 YSYEKL. CDR3 sequence (DNA): TGCGCCAGCAGCCAAGAGGGGGGCCTCGGGGGTGAAAAACTGTTTTTT. Its protein is CASSQEGGLGGEKLFF.

The chain recombines TRBV7-2 with TRBJ2-5; unclear D gene. V lost 8 bases, J lost 0 bases, and 7 bases lay in between. This CDR3 contains 12 residues. Germline V gene lookup returns CDR1 SGHTA and CDR2 FQGNSA. The CDR3: CASGNNQETQYF. The DNA of the CDR3 is TGTGCCAGCGGGAATAACCAAGAGACCCAGTACTTC.

This clonotype turned up a few times. J is TRBJ1-4 and V is TRBV28; the D is unclear. The CDR3 length is 10 residues. Germline CDR1 MDHEN, CDR2 SYDVKM. Trimming pared 10 bases from V and 12 bases from J, leaving 12 bases between. This CDR3 reads CATQEVELFF. The CDR3 DNA follows: TGTGCCACCCAAGAGGTGGAACTGTTTTTT.

This clonotype was observed a handful of times. V and J are TRBV15 and TRBJ1-4, with D hard to call. The CDR3 extends over 14 amino acids. The V end was cut by 1 base, the J end by 7 bases, with 10 bases between. CDR1 is LNHNV and CDR2 is YYDKDF in the germline V gene (reference sequence). This CDR3 is CATSRGDRAEKLFF. CDR3 bases: TGTGCCACCAGCAGAGGAGACCGGGCTGAAAAACTGTTTTTT.

V is TRBV3-1 and J is TRBJ2-1, with D unclear. Germline-derived CDR1 and CDR2 are LGHDT and YNNKEL (reference sequence). The CDR3 covers 13 residues. The germline V and J ends were trimmed by 1 base and 8 bases, with 9 bases remaining between them. CDR3 region: CASSQGGRYEQFF. CDR3 sequence (DNA): TGTGCCAGCAGCCAAGGTGGAAGGTATGAGCAGTTCTTC.

This clonotype was observed a few times. The rearrangement joins TRBV7-2 to TRBJ2-1, with 11 bases identical to TRBD2. The J segment lost 5 bases and the V segment lost 5 bases, leaving 8 bases of the junction unmatched. CDR1 is SGHTA, CDR2 FQGNSA, per germline. The CDR3 loop spans 16 amino acids. As DNA, the CDR3 is TGTGCCAGCAGCCGAAAATCGGGACTAGCGGACAATGAGCAGTTCTTC. Its protein is CASSRKSGLADNEQFF.

The chain uses TRBV5-1 and TRBJ1-2; weak D call: TRBD1 (6 bases). This CDR3 has 14 amino acids. CDR1 is SGHRS, CDR2 YFSETQ, per germline. The V end was cut by 6 bases, the J end by 4 bases, with 16 bases between. Written as DNA, the CDR3 is TGCGCCAGCAACAGGGCAGGGGAGTTCTATGGCTACACCTTC. Its protein is CASNRAGEFYGYTF.

This clonotype occurred a few times. The gene calls are TRBV20-1 and TRBJ1-1; no reliable D call. This CDR3 has 13 amino acids. Trimming removed 0 bases at V and 11 bases at J, with 16 bases between. Germline CDR1 DFQATT, CDR2 SNEGSKA (reference sequence). This CDR3 reads CSARDGVSGLAFF. CDR3 bases: TGCAGTGCTAGAGATGGGGTATCTGGGCTCGCTTTCTTT.

The chain recombines TRBV7-8 with TRBJ2-4; D is possibly TRBD1 (5 bases). The germline V gene has CDR1 SGHVS and CDR2 FQNEAQ. V dropped 1 base and J dropped 0 bases, with 10 bases sitting between them. The length of the CDR3 is 16 residues. The CDR3: CASSLEGYLAKNIQYF. The DNA for the CDR3 is TGTGCCAGCAGCTTAGAGGGGTATCTAGCCAAAAACATTCAGTACTTC.

The chain joins TRBV4-1 to TRBJ2-3, with 9 bases that match TRBD1. After removal of 3 bases from V and 2 bases from J, the junction contained 6 bases not matched to a gene. Per the germline V gene, CDR1 is MGHRA and CDR2 is YSYEKL. CDR3 length: 16 residues. The CDR3: CASSQIGTGHTDTQYF. Here the CDR3 DNA reads TGCGCCAGCAGCCAGATTGGGACAGGGCACACAGATACGCAGTATTTT.

CDR3 nucleotides: TGCAGCGTTACCGGGACGGATACAGATACGCAGTATTTT. Encoded protein: CSVTGTDTDTQYF. The chain employs TRBV29-1 and TRBJ2-3; D may match TRBD1 or TRBD2 (5 bases each). CDR3 length equals 13 residues. Trimming shortened V by 5 bases and J by 3 bases, and 12 bases separated the two germline ends. Germline lookup yields CDR1 SQVTM and CDR2 ANQGSEA.